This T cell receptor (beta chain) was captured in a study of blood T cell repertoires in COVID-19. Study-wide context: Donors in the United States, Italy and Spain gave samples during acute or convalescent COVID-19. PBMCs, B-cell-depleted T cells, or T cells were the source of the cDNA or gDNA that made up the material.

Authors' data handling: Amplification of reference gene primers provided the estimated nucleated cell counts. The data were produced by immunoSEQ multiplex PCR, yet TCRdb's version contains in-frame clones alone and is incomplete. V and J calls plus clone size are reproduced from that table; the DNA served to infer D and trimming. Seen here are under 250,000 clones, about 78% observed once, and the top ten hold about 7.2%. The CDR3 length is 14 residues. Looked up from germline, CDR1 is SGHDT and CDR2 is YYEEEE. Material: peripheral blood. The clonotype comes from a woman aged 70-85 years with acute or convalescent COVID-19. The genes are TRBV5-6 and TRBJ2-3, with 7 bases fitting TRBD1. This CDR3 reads CVTSTGFGADTQYF. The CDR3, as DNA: TGTGTCACTTCGACAGGGTTTGGGGCAGATACGCAGTATTTT.